The rows below give T cell receptor beta chains drawn from one sample of a study of cytomegalovirus exposure and HLA in healthy donors. Sequencing was performed with immunoSEQ multiplex PCR; in TCRdb, only in-frame clones are kept and a portion is missing. This repertoire shows 120,000 or so clones, around 78% found once; its top ten account for over 5%. Material: PBMCs. These receptors were collected from a woman between 35 and 50 years old in good health and CMV-seronegative. Each CDR3 is given with its conserved first and last residue. Fields, in order: D gene, J gene, V gene, clone size, CDR3 DNA, CDR3 protein. A D gene is named only where the DNA matches it firmly. The size field is filled for only some rows; it gives once, few, many or a size class.

d_call: NA
j_call: TRBJ1-4
v_call: TRBV19
clone_size: NA
cdr3_nt: TGTGCCAGTACCACTTCCCCAACTAATGAAAAACTGTTTTTT
cdr3_aa: CASTTSPTNEKLFF

d_call: NA
j_call: TRBJ1-1
v_call: TRBV15
clone_size: NA
cdr3_nt: TGTGCCACCAGCGGGGGGAGCATGAACACTGAAGCTTTCTTT
cdr3_aa: CATSGGSMNTEAFF

d_call: NA
j_call: TRBJ1-1
v_call: TRBV19
clone_size: NA
cdr3_nt: TGTGCCACCCGACGGGGGAACACTGAAGCTTTCTTT
cdr3_aa: CATRRGNTEAFF

d_call: NA
j_call: TRBJ2-3
v_call: TRBV28
clone_size: few
cdr3_nt: TGTGCCATCAAAGGGGGCACAGATACGCAGTATTTT
cdr3_aa: CAIKGGTDTQYF

d_call: NA
j_call: TRBJ2-3
v_call: TRBV11-2
clone_size: NA
cdr3_nt: TGTGCCAGCAGCTCCTTTCAGGATACGCAGTATTTT
cdr3_aa: CASSSFQDTQYF

d_call: TRBD1
j_call: TRBJ2-5
v_call: TRBV2
clone_size: few
cdr3_nt: TGTGCCACCCGTCAGGCGACAGGGTGGGAGACCCAGTACTTC
cdr3_aa: CATRQATGWETQYF

d_call: NA
j_call: TRBJ1-6
v_call: TRBV6-5
clone_size: NA
cdr3_nt: TGTGCCAGCAGTTCCAGGGGTCGGGATTCACCCCTCCACTTT
cdr3_aa: CASSSRGRDSPLHF

d_call: NA
j_call: TRBJ1-5
v_call: TRBV28
clone_size: NA
cdr3_nt: TGTGCCAGCAGTCTAACCACCCAAAACAGGTATTGGCATTTT
cdr3_aa: CASSLTTQNRYWHF

d_call: NA
j_call: TRBJ1-2
v_call: TRBV6-7
clone_size: NA
cdr3_nt: TGTGCCAGCAGGCGGACAGAGCCTATTAGGACCTTC
cdr3_aa: CASRRTEPIRTF

d_call: TRBD2
j_call: TRBJ2-5
v_call: TRBV6-6
clone_size: NA
cdr3_nt: TGTGCCAGCAGTTACAGGCCTAGCGGTCAAGAGACCCAGTACTTC
cdr3_aa: CASSYRPSGQETQYF

d_call: NA
j_call: TRBJ1-1
v_call: TRBV28
clone_size: NA
cdr3_nt: TGTGCCAGCAGTTTAGGCAGGATTGGGGGGACTGAAGCTTTCTTT
cdr3_aa: CASSLGRIGGTEAFF

d_call: TRBD1
j_call: TRBJ1-2
v_call: TRBV10-3
clone_size: once
cdr3_nt: TGTGCCATCAGGGGACAGGGTGGCTATGGCTACACCTTC
cdr3_aa: CAIRGQGGYGYTF

d_call: TRBD2
j_call: TRBJ2-1
v_call: TRBV2
clone_size: NA
cdr3_nt: TGTGCCAGCAGGGTAGCGGGTTACAATGAGCAGTTCTTC
cdr3_aa: CASRVAGYNEQFF

d_call: NA
j_call: TRBJ1-2
v_call: TRBV6-1
clone_size: NA
cdr3_nt: TGTGCCAGCAAGGGGAGGGGGAACTATGGCTACACCTTC
cdr3_aa: CASKGRGNYGYTF

d_call: NA
j_call: TRBJ1-6
v_call: TRBV5-1
clone_size: NA
cdr3_nt: TGCGCCAGCAGCTTGGGACACTCCCCGCAGGAAAATAATTCACCCCTCCACTTT
cdr3_aa: CASSLGHSPQENNSPLHF

d_call: TRBD2
j_call: TRBJ2-5
v_call: TRBV28
clone_size: once
cdr3_nt: TGTGCCAGCAGCCCCCCGGGACTAGCACAGACCCAGTACTTC
cdr3_aa: CASSPPGLAQTQYF

d_call: NA
j_call: TRBJ2-1
v_call: TRBV27
clone_size: NA
cdr3_nt: TGTGCCAGCAGTCTTTTTGGGAGCTCCTACAATGAGCAGTTCTTC
cdr3_aa: CASSLFGSSYNEQFF

d_call: NA
j_call: TRBJ2-1
v_call: TRBV7-2
clone_size: NA
cdr3_nt: TGTGCCAGCAGCTTACAGGGTTTTCAGTTCTTC
cdr3_aa: CASSLQGFQFF

d_call: TRBD2
j_call: TRBJ2-1
v_call: TRBV9
clone_size: NA
cdr3_nt: TGTGCCAGCAGCGTAGCCAGCGGGACCTCCTACAATGAGCAGTTCTTC
cdr3_aa: CASSVASGTSYNEQFF

d_call: NA
j_call: TRBJ2-7
v_call: TRBV6-5
clone_size: NA
cdr3_nt: TGTGCCAGCGGGACTGTGCGGGGATCCTACGAGCAGTACTTC
cdr3_aa: CASGTVRGSYEQYF

d_call: NA
j_call: TRBJ1-3
v_call: TRBV7-9
clone_size: NA
cdr3_nt: TGTGCCAGCAGCCCTCCAGGGGTACCAGCTGGAAACACCATATATTTT
cdr3_aa: CASSPPGVPAGNTIYF

d_call: TRBD2
j_call: TRBJ2-2
v_call: TRBV29-1
clone_size: NA
cdr3_nt: TGCAGCGTTGCCGGACTAGCGGGAGTCAGCGGGGAGCTGTTTTTT
cdr3_aa: CSVAGLAGVSGELFF